The entry below gives a single TCR beta chain sequence along with its context. The target antigen is unknown. Both TCR beta VDJ combination and CDR3 sequence profiling were carried out. Genomic DNA was the template for this profiling. TCRdb reanalysed the reads using MiXCR and keeps one entry per CDR3 protein. In the table there are around 220,000 distinct CDR3 sequences, about half of which are singletons. All sequencing subjects had displayed CD8+CD57+ cell expansion on flow cytometry. Germline V gives CDR1 KGHDR, CDR2 SFDVKD. The ends were cut back, 4 bases at V and 5 bases at J, with 10 bases in the middle. The length of the CDR3 is 13 residues. The data were taken from a study of CD8+CD57+ T cells in acquired aplastic anemia. Study information: Sorted CD4+ and CD8+ cells gave a mean 3.2 ug DNA, range 0.2 to 27.4 ug.

Regarding the study as a whole: A significant difference in CD8+ Simpson's diversity between patients and controls was not found. A set of 25 to 35 CD8+ CDR3 sequences was shared between patients and controls, and these sequences appeared highly expressed in patients.

The TCR was taken from a human donor with aplastic anemia. The chain is built from TRBV24-1 and TRBJ1-1, with D possibly being TRBD1 (6 bases). The specimen sequenced was sorted CD4+, CD8+, or CD8+CD57+ T cells (not recorded which) from PBMCs. The CDR3: CATSEGARTEAFF. In DNA, the CDR3 is TGTGCCACCAGTGAGGGGGCCCGTACTGAAGCTTTCTTT.